One and the same sample provided the 24 T cell receptor beta chains below, sequenced in a study of liver allograft versus peripheral blood T cells. Study summary: Recipients' peripheral blood served as the comparator for T cell receptor repertoires in transplanted livers.

TCRdb used MiXCR to reprocess the reads, holding one entry per CDR3 protein. The sample consists of 10,000 to 14,000 distinct CDR3 sequences, about a quarter of them appearing once. Every receptor here comes from a human patient who had a liver transplant. The graft donor may account for some of the T cells.

This clonotype is labeled as medium-sized. The chain carries TRBV7-9 and TRBJ1-1; TRBD1 is a possible D gene (5 bases). The CDR3 has 12 residues. Germline loops: CDR1 SEHNR, CDR2 FQNEAQ (reference sequence). Trimming removed 3 bases at V and 8 bases at J, with 10 bases between. The DNA of the CDR3 is TGTGCCAGCAGCTTGCAGGGCTACGAAGCTTTCTTT. Protein sequence: CASSLQGYEAFF. The full variable domain, in which reference TRBV7-9 and TRBJ1-1 provide the parts outside the CDR3, is DTGVSQNPRHKITKRGQNVTFRCDPISEHNRLYWYRQTLGQGPEFLTYFQNEAQLEKSRLLSDRFSAERPKGSFSTLEIQRTEQGDSAMYLCASSLQGYEAFFGQGTRLTVV.

This clonotype is labeled medium-sized. The chain joins TRBV6-6 to TRBJ2-1; no clear D gene. Germline-derived CDR1 and CDR2 are MNHNY and SVGAGI (reference sequence). This CDR3 region has 17 residues. Trimming took off 5 bases at V and 5 bases at J, with 22 bases between the two ends. The DNA for the CDR3 is TGTGCCAGCAGTCCCCCCTCACGGGTCACCTTGAACAATGAGCAGTTCTTC. It codes for CASSPPSRVTLNNEQFF.

Relative to its sample, this clonotype is medium-sized (0.01 to 0.1%). The chain uses TRBV5-6 and TRBJ1-4; D not certain. Germline CDR1 is SGHDT and CDR2 is YYEEEE. The CDR3 is made up of 14 amino acids. The ends were cut back, 2 bases at V and 7 bases at J, with 12 bases in the middle. The CDR3, as DNA: TGTGCCAGCAGCTTTTCTCCGGACGGTGAAAAACTGTTTTTT. Its translation: CASSFSPDGEKLFF.

This clonotype turned up a few times. The chain couples TRBV30 to TRBJ2-1; D uncertain. With 0 bases removed from V and 0 bases from J, the gap between germline ends came to 9 bases. The CDR3 covers 15 residues. Per germline, CDR1 GTSNPN and CDR2 SVGIG (reference sequence). For the CDR3, the DNA is TGTGCCTGGAGTGTACCAAGAGTCTCCTACAATGAGCAGTTCTTC. Protein product: CAWSVPRVSYNEQFF. The full variable domain, in which reference TRBV30 and TRBJ2-1 provide the parts outside the CDR3, is SQTIHQWPATLVQPVGSPLSLECTVEGTSNPNLYWYRQAAGRGLQLLFYSVGIGQISSEVPQNLSASRPQDRQFILSSKKLLLSDSGFYLCAWSVPRVSYNEQFFGPGTRLTVL.

The genes are TRBV19 and TRBJ2-7, with D perhaps TRBD2 (6 bases). Trimming stripped 8 bases from V and 0 bases from J, with 14 bases between. The germline V gene has CDR1 LNHDA and CDR2 SQIVND (reference sequence). The CDR3 sequence is 14 residues long. CDR3 DNA: TGTGCCAGTGCGGCGGGACGGAGCTCCTACGAGCAGTACTTC. Translation gives CASAAGRSSYEQYF.

The gene calls are TRBV7-9 and TRBJ1-4, with a weak D call TRBD1 (5 bases). V shed 5 bases and J shed 4 bases, with 17 bases lying between them. Germline V gene lookup returns CDR1 SEHNR and CDR2 FQNEAQ (reference sequence). The CDR3 has 16 amino acids. The chain's CDR3 is CASSRGTGTLNEKLFF. The CDR3 region has the DNA TGTGCCAGCAGCCGGGGAACCGGGACCCTTAATGAAAAACTGTTTTTT.

The V call is TRBV5-1, the J call TRBJ1-1; D unresolved. Germline V lookup: CDR1 SGHRS, CDR2 YFSETQ. Trimming removed 1 base from V and 3 bases from J, with 10 bases in between. CDR3 length equals 14 residues. The CDR3 is CASSLRARDTEAFF. The CDR3, as DNA: TGCGCCAGCAGCTTGAGGGCCCGGGACACTGAAGCTTTCTTT.

By frequency in the sample, this clonotype is medium-sized. The chain uses TRBV29-1 and TRBJ1-1, with D unresolved. The germline CDR1 and CDR2 sequences are SQVTM and ANQGSEA. Trimming removed 4 bases at V and 1 base at J, with 7 bases between. This CDR3 comprises 12 residues. The CDR3 here is CSVVEWNTEAFF. CDR3 in DNA: TGCAGCGTTGTTGAGTGGAACACTGAAGCTTTCTTT.

Written as DNA, the CDR3 is TGTGCCAGCAGCCTCGCTCTCCATACAGGGGAAGGAAATCAGCCCCAGCATTTT. It translates to CASSLALHTGEGNQPQHF. The V gene is TRBV7-9, the J gene TRBJ1-5; 7 bases fit TRBD1. V gave up 5 bases and J gave up 4 bases; unmatched junction bases: 17. This CDR3 has 18 residues. The germline V gene has CDR1 SEHNR and CDR2 FQNEAQ (reference sequence).

The chain uses TRBV19 and TRBJ2-1; D is unresolved. The CDR3 sequence is 11 residues long. V was trimmed by 8 bases and J by 4 bases, leaving 6 bases between them. Germline V lookup: CDR1 LNHDA, CDR2 SQIVND (reference sequence). The CDR3 here is CASGSYNEQFF. The CDR3 region has the DNA TGTGCCAGTGGTTCATACAATGAGCAGTTCTTC.

This clonotype was seen a handful of times. The rearrangement joins TRBV6-2 or TRBV6-3 to TRBJ1-5; the D is unclear. The germline gives CDR1 MNHEY, CDR2 SVGEGT. This CDR3 has 14 residues. The V gene lost 3 bases and the J gene lost 0 bases, with 6 bases spanning the gap. CDR3 loop: CASSYGYSNQPQHF. The CDR3 nucleotides are TGTGCCAGCAGTTATGGATATAGCAATCAGCCCCAGCATTTT.

The chain is built from TRBV6-6 and TRBJ2-5, with D possibly TRBD2 on 5 matching bases. Germline CDR1 MNHNY, CDR2 SVGAGI (reference sequence). CDR3 size: 13 residues. V dropped 7 bases and J dropped 2 bases, with 11 bases sitting between them. CDR3 protein: CASNIPGQETQYF. The CDR3 coding sequence is TGTGCCAGCAATATCCCGGGGCAAGAGACCCAGTACTTC.

This clonotype has a handful of counts. V gene TRBV5-6 combines with J gene TRBJ1-6; D is undetermined. The CDR3 consists of 14 residues. Trimming shortened V by 3 bases and J by 3 bases, and 7 bases separated the two germline ends. The germline gives CDR1 SGHDT, CDR2 YYEEEE. CDR3 in DNA: TGTGCCAGCAGCTACGATAGCTATAATTCACCCCTCCACTTT. It yields the protein CASSYDSYNSPLHF.

The J gene is TRBJ2-1, the V gene TRBV5-6; 13 bases line up with TRBD2. The CDR3 is 18 amino acids. Trimming at V came to 4 bases and at J to 3 bases, leaving 10 bases not matched to a gene. CDR1 is SGHDT and CDR2 is YYEEEE in the germline V gene. This CDR3 reads CASSDLTSGRVLYNEQFF. Written as DNA, the CDR3 is TGTGCCAGCAGCGACCTAACTAGCGGGAGGGTCCTCTACAATGAGCAGTTCTTC. The full variable domain, completed using reference TRBV5-6 and TRBJ2-1, is DAGVTQSPTHLIKTRGQQVTLRCSPKSGHDTVSWYQQALGQGPQFIFQYYEEEERQRGNFPDRFSGHQFPNYSSELNVNALLLGDSALYLCASSDLTSGRVLYNEQFFGPGTRLTVL.

The gene calls are TRBV20-1 and TRBJ2-5; D is possibly TRBD2 (6 bases). The CDR3 is 14 amino acids. The V gene lost 5 bases and the J gene lost 2 bases, with 15 bases spanning the gap. Per the germline V gene, CDR1 is DFQATT and CDR2 is SNEGSKA (reference sequence). The CDR3 bases are TGCAGTGCTGGTCGTGGGACTTTACAAGAGACCCAGTACTTC. It encodes CSAGRGTLQETQYF.

The CDR3 spells CSARDLQVNSNQPQHF. DNA for the CDR3: TGCAGTGCTAGAGATCTACAGGTGAATAGCAATCAGCCCCAGCATTTT. This chain links TRBV20-1 with TRBJ1-5, with D perhaps TRBD1 (5 bases). The CDR3 spans 16 residues. The germline CDR1 and CDR2 sequences are DFQATT and SNEGSKA (reference sequence). The germline V and J ends were trimmed by 0 bases and 0 bases, with 12 bases remaining between them.

This clonotype is labeled as medium-sized. The V call is TRBV18, the J call TRBJ1-1; TRBD1 might be the D (5 bases). Germline V gene lookup returns CDR1 KGHSH and CDR2 LQKENI. This CDR3 spans 13 amino acids. V dropped 6 bases and J dropped 3 bases, with 11 bases sitting between them. As DNA, the CDR3 is TGTGCCAGCTCTTCCTGGGGGGACACTGAAGCTTTCTTT. It encodes CASSSWGDTEAFF.

The V and J genes are TRBV7-9 and TRBJ1-2; D call uncertain. The ends were cut back, 1 base at V and 8 bases at J, with 8 bases in the middle. The CDR3 length is 12 residues. CDR1 is SEHNR, CDR2 FQNEAQ, per germline (reference sequence). The CDR3 reads CASSLVQRGYTF. Here the CDR3 DNA reads TGTGCCAGCAGCTTAGTGCAGAGAGGCTACACCTTC.

This clonotype is medium-sized within its sample. The chain has TRBV18 and TRBJ2-7; 10 bases align to TRBD1. Losses at the gene ends were 3 bases for V and 3 bases for J; bases not matched to a gene: 8. This CDR3 is 16 amino acids long. Germline V gives CDR1 KGHSH, CDR2 LQKENI. This CDR3 reads CASSPFGTGAHYEQYF. In DNA, the CDR3 is TGTGCCAGCTCACCCTTCGGGACAGGGGCCCACTACGAGCAGTACTTC.

The chain couples TRBV20-1 to TRBJ1-6, with D uncertain. CDR3 length equals 15 residues. V dropped 1 base and J dropped 4 bases, with 11 bases sitting between them. Germline V gene sequence: CDR1 DFQATT, CDR2 SNEGSKA (reference sequence). The CDR3, as DNA: TGCAGTGCTAGAGGGGGAATGGGATATAATTCACCCCTCCACTTT. Translation gives CSARGGMGYNSPLHF.

There are a few counts of this clonotype. This chain uses TRBV28 with TRBJ2-3; possible D gene TRBD1, 8 bases. Deletions cut 8 bases from V and 0 bases from J, with 15 bases between. CDR1 and CDR2 (germline): MDHEN, SYDVKM. This CDR3 is 15 amino acids long. The CDR3 DNA follows: TGTGCCAGCTTACAGGGGGGGCTAAGCACAGATACGCAGTATTTT. Translating it yields CASLQGGLSTDTQYF.

By share of the sample, this clonotype is medium-sized. V and J are TRBV10-3 and TRBJ1-2; TRBD1 might be the D (5 bases). The V end lost 7 bases, the J end lost 3 bases, and 12 bases lay between the germline ends. The CDR3 covers 13 residues. Germline-derived CDR1 and CDR2 are ENHRY and SYGVKD. The CDR3 reads CAITTGYHYGYTF. The CDR3 nucleotides read TGTGCCATCACCACAGGATACCACTATGGCTACACCTTC.

V gene TRBV20-1 combines with J gene TRBJ2-7, with 8 bases identical to TRBD2. The CDR3 extends over 13 amino acids. Germline loops: CDR1 DFQATT, CDR2 SNEGSKA (reference sequence). Trimming at V came to 6 bases and at J to 5 bases, leaving 9 bases not matched to a gene. CDR3 in DNA: TGCAGTGCGAACCGGGGGGGTATTAACGAGCAGTACTTC. This codes for CSANRGGINEQYF.

This clonotype showed up just a few times. V usage is TRBV7-2 and J usage is TRBJ1-5; D not resolved. Germline V CDR1 and CDR2: SGHTA, FQGNSA. Trimming shortened V by 2 bases and J by 6 bases, and 5 bases separated the two germline ends. The CDR3 has 12 amino acids. The CDR3: CASSLMAQPQHF. The CDR3 DNA sequence: TGTGCCAGCAGCTTAATGGCTCAGCCCCAGCATTTT.